This record covers a single T cell receptor (beta chain). Its antigen remains unidentified. J was trimmed by 6 bases and V by 8 bases; bases with no gene match: 20. The CDR3 contains 16 residues. In germline, CDR1 is DFQATT, CDR2 SNEGSKA (reference sequence). Using quantitative 5'-RACE with molecular barcodes, the authors made TCR beta libraries. From the 5' RACE reads, TCRdb called clonotypes with MiXCR, one entry per CDR3 protein. The sample contains about 310,000 distinct CDR3 sequences, less than 25% of which appear only once. This sample is drawn from a study of CD8 T cells in ankylosing spondylitis. The study, taken as a whole, reports: Seemingly distinctive of ankylosing spondylitis blood was a TCR beta motif formed by eight highly homologous variants.

The sample comprised blood, either unsorted or a sorted T cell fraction (not recorded which). This receptor was taken from a female donor with ankylosing spondylitis or in good health (not recorded which). The chain couples TRBV20-1 to TRBJ2-3; 7 bases are a match to TRBD2. The CDR3 DNA reads as TGCAGTCTAAGTCTAAGCGGGATGGGGAGATCCGATACGCAGTATTTT. Protein product: CSLSLSGMGRSDTQYF.